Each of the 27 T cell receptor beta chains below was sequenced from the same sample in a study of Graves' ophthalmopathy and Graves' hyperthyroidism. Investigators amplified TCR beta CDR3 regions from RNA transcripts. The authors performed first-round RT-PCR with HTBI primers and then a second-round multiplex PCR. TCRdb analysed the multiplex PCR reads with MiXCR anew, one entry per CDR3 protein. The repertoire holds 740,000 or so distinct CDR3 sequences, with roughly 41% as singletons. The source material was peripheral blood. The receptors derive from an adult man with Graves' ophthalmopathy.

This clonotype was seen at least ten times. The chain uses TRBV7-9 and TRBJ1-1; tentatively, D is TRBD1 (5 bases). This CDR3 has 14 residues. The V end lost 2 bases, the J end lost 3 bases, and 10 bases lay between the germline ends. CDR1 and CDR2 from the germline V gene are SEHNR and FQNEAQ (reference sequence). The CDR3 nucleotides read TGTGCCAGCAGCTTATCCCGGGACTACACTGAAGCTTTCTTT. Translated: CASSLSRDYTEAFF.

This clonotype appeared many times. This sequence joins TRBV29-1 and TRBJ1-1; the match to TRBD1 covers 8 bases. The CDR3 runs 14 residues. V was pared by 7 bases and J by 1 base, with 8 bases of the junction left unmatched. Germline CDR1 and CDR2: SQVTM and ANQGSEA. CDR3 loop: CSAGQGSRNTEAFF. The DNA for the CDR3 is TGCAGCGCAGGACAGGGATCGAGGAACACTGAAGCTTTCTTT.

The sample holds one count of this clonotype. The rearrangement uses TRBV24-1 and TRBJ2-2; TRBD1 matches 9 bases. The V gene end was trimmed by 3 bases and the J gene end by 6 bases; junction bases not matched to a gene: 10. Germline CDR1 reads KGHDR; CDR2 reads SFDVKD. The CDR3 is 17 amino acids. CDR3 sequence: CATSDMDRGSMAGELFF. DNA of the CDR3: TGTGCCACCAGTGATATGGACAGGGGTTCGATGGCCGGGGAGCTGTTTTTT.

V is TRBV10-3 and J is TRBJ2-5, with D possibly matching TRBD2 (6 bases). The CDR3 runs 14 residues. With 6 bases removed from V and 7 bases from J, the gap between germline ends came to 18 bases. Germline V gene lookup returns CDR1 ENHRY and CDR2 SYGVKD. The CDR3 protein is CAISRQSGDVTQYF. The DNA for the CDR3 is TGTGCCATCAGCAGACAGTCGGGGGACGTGACCCAGTACTTC.

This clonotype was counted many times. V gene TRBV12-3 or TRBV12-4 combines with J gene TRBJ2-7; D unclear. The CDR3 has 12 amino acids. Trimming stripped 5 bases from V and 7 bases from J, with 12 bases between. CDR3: CASSHSSGEQYF. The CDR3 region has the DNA TGTGCCAGCAGTCATAGCTCCGGAGAGCAGTACTTC.

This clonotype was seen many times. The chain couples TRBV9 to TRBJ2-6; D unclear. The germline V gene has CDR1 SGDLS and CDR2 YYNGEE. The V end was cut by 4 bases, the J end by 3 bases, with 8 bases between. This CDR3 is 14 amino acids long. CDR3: CASSSPRGANVLTF. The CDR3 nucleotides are TGTGCCAGCAGCTCCCCCCGTGGGGCCAACGTCCTGACTTTC.

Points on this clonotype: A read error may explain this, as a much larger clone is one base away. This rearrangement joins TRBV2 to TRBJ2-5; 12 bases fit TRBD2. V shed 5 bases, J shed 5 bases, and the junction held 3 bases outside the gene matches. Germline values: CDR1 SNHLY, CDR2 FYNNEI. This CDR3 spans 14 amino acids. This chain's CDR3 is CASSWTSGVETQYF. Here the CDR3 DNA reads TGTGCCAGCAGTTGGACTAGCGGGGTGGAGACCCAGTACTTC.

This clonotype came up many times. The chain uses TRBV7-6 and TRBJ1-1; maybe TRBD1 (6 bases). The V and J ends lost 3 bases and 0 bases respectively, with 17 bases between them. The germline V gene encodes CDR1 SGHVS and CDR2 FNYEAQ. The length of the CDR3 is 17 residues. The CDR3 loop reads CASSFAPSGHLNTEAFF. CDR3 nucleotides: TGTGCCAGCAGCTTCGCTCCGTCGGGACATCTGAACACTGAAGCTTTCTTT.

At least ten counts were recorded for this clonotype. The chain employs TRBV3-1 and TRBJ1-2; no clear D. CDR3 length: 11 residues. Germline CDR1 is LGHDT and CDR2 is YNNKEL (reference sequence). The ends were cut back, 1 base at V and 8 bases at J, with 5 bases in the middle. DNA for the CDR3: TGTGCCAGCAGCCAAGTGGAGGGCTACACCTTC. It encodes CASSQVEGYTF.

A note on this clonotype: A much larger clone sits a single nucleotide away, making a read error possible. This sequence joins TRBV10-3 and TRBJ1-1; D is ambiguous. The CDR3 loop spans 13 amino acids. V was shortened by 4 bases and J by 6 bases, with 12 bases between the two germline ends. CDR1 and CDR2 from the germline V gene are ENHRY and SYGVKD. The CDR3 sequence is CAISGSRVAEAFF. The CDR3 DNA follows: TGTGCCATCAGTGGGTCGAGGGTGGCTGAAGCTTTCTTT.

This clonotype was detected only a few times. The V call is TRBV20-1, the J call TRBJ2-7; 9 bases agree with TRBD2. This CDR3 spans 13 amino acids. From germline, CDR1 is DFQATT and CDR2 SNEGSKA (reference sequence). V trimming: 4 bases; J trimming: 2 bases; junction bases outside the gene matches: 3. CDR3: CSATSSGTYEQYF. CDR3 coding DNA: TGCAGTGCTACCTCTAGCGGGACCTACGAGCAGTACTTC.

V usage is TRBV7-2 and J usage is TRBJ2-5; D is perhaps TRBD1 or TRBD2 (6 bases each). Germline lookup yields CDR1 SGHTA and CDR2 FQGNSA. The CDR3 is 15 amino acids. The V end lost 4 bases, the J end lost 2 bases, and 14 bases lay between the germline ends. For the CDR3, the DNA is TGTGCCAGCAGCTCCGTGGAGGGGACACAAGAGACCCAGTACTTC. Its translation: CASSSVEGTQETQYF.

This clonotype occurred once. Here the CDR3 reads CASSVAGSGMAGELFF. CDR3 sequence (DNA): TGTGCCAGCAGCGTAGCCGGTAGCGGGATGGCCGGGGAGCTGTTTTTT. The chain links TRBV25-1 to TRBJ2-2, with 8 positions matching TRBD2. Per germline, CDR1 MGHDK and CDR2 SYGVNS. The CDR3 spans 16 residues. Trimming took 6 bases from V and 6 from J; bases not matched to a gene: 12.

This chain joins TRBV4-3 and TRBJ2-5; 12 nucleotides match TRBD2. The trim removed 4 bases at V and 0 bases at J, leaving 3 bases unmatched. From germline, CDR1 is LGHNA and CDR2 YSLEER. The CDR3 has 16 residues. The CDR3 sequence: CASSRGTSGYQETQYF. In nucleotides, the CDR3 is TGCGCCAGCAGCCGAGGGACTAGCGGGTACCAAGAGACCCAGTACTTC.

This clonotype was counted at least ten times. The CDR3: CASSPSASSQYF. The CDR3 DNA is TGTGCCAGCAGCCCCTCAGCATCGTCCCAGTACTTC. The genes are TRBV2 and TRBJ2-5; no clear D gene. Germline assignment: CDR1 SNHLY and CDR2 FYNNEI. This CDR3 comprises 12 residues. V lost 6 bases, J lost 9 bases, and 14 bases lay in between.

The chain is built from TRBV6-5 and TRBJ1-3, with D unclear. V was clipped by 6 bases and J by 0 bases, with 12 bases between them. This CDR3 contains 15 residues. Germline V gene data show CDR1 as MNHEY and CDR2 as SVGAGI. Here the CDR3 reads CASSRASSSGNTIYF. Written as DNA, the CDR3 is TGTGCCAGCAGCCGGGCGTCTAGCTCTGGAAACACCATATATTTT.

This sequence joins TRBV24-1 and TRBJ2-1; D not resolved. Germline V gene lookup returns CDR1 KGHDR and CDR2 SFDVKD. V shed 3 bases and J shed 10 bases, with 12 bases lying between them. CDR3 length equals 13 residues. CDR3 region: CATSDGGSMEQFF. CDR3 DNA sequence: TGTGCCACCAGTGATGGCGGTAGTATGGAGCAGTTCTTC.

The CDR3 here is CASSQEGLGGSGETQYF. DNA for the CDR3: TGCGCCAGCAGCCAAGAAGGATTGGGGGGCTCGGGTGAGACCCAGTACTTC. This chain connects TRBV4-1 to TRBJ2-5; D is perhaps TRBD1 or TRBD2 (6 bases each). The CDR3 is 17 residues long. Germline lookup yields CDR1 MGHRA and CDR2 YSYEKL. V lost 0 bases and J 5 bases, leaving 19 bases between the germline ends.

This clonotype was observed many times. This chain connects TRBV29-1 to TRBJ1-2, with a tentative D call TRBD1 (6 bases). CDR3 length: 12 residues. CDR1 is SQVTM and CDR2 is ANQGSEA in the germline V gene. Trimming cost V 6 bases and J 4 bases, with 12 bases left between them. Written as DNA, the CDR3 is TGCAGCGTCAGGACAGCGAGCTATGGCTACACCTTC. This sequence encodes CSVRTASYGYTF.

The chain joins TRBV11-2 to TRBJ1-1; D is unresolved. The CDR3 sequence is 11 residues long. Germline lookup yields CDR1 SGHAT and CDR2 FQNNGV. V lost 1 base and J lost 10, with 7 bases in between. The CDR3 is CASSLGLTAFF. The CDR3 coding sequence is TGTGCCAGCAGCTTAGGCCTGACAGCTTTCTTT.

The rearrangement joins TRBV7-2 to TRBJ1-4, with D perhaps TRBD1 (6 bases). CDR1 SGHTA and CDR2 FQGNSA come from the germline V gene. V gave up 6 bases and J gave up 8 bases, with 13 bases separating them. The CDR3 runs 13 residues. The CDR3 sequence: CASSLSRGEKLFF. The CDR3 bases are TGTGCCAGCAGTTTATCGAGGGGGGAAAAACTGTTTTTT.

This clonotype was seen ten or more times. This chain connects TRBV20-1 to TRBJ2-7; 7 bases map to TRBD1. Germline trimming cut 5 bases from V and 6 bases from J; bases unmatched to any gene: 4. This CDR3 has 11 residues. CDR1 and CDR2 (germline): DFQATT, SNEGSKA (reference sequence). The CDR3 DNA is TGCAGTGCTCACACAGGGGTCGAGCAGTACTTC. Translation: CSAHTGVEQYF.

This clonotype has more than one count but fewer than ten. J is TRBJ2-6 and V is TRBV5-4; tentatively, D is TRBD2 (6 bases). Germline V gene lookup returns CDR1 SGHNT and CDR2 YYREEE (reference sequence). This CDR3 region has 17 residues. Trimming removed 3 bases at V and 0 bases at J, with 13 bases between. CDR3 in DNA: TGTGCCAGCAGCTCTCAGCGGGTCTTCTCTGGGGCCAACGTCCTGACTTTC. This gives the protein CASSSQRVFSGANVLTF. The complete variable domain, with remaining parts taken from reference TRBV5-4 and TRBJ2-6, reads ETGVTQSPTHLIKTRGQQVTLRCSSQSGHNTVSWYQQALGQGPQFIFQYYREEENGRGNFPPRFSGLQFPNYSSELNVNALELDDSALYLCASSSQRVFSGANVLTFGAGSRLTVL.

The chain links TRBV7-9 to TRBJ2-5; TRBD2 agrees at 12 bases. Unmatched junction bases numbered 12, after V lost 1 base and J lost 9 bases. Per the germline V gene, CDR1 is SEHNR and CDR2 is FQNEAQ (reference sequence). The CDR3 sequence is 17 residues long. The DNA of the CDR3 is TGTGCCAGCAGCTTAGAAACGAGACTAGCGGGGGTGGAGGCCCAGTACTTC. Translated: CASSLETRLAGVEAQYF. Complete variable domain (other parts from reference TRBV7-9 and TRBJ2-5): DTGVSQNPRHKITKRGQNVTFRCDPISEHNRLYWYRQTLGQGPEFLTYFQNEAQLEKSRLLSDRFSAERPKGSFSTLEIQRTEQGDSAMYLCASSLETRLAGVEAQYFGPGTRLLVL.

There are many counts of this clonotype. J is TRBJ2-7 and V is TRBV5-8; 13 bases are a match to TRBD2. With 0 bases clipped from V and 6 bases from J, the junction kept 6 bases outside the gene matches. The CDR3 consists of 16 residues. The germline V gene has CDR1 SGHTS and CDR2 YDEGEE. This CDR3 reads CASSLDETSGGSEQYF. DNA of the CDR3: TGTGCCAGCAGCTTGGACGAGACTAGCGGGGGGAGCGAGCAGTACTTC.

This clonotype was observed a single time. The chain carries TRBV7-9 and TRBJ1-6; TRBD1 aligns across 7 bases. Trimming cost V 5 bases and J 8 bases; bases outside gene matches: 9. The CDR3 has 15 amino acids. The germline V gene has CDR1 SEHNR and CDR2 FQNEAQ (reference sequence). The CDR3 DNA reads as TGTGCCAGCAGCGCAGGGACAGCCGCTCATTCACCCCTCCACTTT. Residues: CASSAGTAAHSPLHF.

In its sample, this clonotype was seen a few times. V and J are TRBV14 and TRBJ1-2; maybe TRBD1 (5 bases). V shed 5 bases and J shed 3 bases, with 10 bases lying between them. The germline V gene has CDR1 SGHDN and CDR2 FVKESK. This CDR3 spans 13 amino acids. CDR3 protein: CASSGGTYYGYTF. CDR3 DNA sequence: TGTGCCAGCAGCGGAGGGACCTACTATGGCTACACCTTC. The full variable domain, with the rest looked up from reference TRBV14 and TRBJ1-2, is EAGVTQFPSHSVIEKGQTVTLRCDPISGHDNLYWYRRVMGKEIKFLLHFVKESKQDESGMPNNRFLAERTGGTYSTLKVQPAELEDSGVYFCASSGGTYYGYTFGSGTRLTVV.